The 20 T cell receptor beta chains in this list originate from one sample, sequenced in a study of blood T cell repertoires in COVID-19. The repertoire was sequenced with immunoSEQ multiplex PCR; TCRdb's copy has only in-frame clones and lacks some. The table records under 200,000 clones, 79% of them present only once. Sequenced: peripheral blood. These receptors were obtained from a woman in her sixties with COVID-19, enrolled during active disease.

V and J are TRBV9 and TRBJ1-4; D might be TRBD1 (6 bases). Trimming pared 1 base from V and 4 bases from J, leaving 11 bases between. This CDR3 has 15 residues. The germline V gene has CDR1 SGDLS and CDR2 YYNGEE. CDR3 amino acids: CASSVRLGGNEKLFF. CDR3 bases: TGTGCCAGCAGCGTACGTTTAGGGGGTAATGAAAAACTGTTTTTT.

CDR3 coding DNA: TGTGCCAGCAGCTCGGGACTAGCGGGAGAAGGCTATGAGCAGTTCTTC. Protein product: CASSSGLAGEGYEQFF. The chain employs TRBV9 and TRBJ2-1; 14 positions agree with TRBD2. From germline, CDR1 is SGDLS and CDR2 YYNGEE. V dropped 4 bases and J dropped 8; count of bases not matched to a gene: 8. The CDR3 is 16 residues long.

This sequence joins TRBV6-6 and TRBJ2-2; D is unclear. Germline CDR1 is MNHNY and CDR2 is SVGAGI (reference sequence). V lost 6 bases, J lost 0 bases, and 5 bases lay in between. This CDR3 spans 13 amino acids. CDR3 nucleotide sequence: TGTGCCAGCAGCCTCGCGAACACCGGGGAGCTGTTTTTT. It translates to CASSLANTGELFF.

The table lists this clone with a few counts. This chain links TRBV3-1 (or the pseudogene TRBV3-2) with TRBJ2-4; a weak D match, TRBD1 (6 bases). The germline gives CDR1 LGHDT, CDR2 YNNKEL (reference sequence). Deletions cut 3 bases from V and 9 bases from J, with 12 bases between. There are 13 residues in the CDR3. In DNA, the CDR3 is TGTGCCAGCAGCCAGAACAGGGTGGGCATTCAGTACTTC. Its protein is CASSQNRVGIQYF.

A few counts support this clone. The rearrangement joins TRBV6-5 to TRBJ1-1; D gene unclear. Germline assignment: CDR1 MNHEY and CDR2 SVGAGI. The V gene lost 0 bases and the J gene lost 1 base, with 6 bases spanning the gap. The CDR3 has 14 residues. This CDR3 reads CASSYSTGNTEAFF. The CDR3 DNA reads TGTGCCAGCAGTTACTCGACGGGGAACACTGAAGCTTTCTTT.

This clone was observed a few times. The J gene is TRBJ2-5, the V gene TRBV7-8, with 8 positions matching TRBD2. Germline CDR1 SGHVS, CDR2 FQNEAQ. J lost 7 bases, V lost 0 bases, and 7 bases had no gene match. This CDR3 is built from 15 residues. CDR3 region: CASSLARLAGRTQYF. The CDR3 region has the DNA TGTGCCAGCAGCTTAGCGAGGCTAGCGGGCCGGACCCAGTACTTC. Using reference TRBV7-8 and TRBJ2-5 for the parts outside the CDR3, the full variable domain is GAGVSQSPRYKVAKRGQDVALRCDPISGHVSLFWYQQALGQGPEFLTYFQNEAQLDKSGLPSDRFFAERPEGSVSTLKIQRTQQEDSAVYLCASSLARLAGRTQYFGPGTRLLVL.

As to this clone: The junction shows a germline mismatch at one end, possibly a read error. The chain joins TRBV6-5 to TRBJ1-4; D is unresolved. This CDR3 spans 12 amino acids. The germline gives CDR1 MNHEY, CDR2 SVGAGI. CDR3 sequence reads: CASRGTSEKLFF. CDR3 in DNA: TGTGCCAGCAGAGGTACTAGTGAAAAACTGTTTTTT.

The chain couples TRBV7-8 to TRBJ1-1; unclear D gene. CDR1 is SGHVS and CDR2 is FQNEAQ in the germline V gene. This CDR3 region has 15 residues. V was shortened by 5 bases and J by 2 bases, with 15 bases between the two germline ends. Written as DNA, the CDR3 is TGTGCCAGCAGCGCAATACGGGCGGGAAACACTGAAGCTTTCTTT. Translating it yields CASSAIRAGNTEAFF.

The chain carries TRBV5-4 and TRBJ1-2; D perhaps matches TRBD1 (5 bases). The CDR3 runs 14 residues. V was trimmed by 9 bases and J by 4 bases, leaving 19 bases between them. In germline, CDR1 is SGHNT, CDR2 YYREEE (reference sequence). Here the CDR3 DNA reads TGTGCCACCCCCCCTTATAAGGGGTTCTATGGCTACACCTTC. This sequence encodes CATPPYKGFYGYTF.

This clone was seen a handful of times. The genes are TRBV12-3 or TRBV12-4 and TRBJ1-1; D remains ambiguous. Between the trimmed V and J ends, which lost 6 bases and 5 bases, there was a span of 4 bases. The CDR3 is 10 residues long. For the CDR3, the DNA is TGTGCCAGCAGGCGGACTGAAGCTTTCTTT. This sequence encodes CASRRTEAFF.

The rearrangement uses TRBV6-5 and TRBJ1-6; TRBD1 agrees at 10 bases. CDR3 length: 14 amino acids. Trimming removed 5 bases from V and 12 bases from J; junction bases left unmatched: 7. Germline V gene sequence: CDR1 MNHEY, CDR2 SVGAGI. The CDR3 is CASSPWTGGGPLHF. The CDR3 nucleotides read TGTGCCAGCAGTCCTTGGACAGGGGGTGGACCCCTCCACTTT.

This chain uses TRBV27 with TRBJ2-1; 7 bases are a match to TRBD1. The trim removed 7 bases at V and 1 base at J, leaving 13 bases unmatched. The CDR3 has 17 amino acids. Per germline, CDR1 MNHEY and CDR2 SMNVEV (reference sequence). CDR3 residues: CASIPWTGPNSYNEQFF. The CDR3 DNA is TGTGCCAGCATCCCCTGGACAGGCCCTAATTCCTACAATGAGCAGTTCTTC.

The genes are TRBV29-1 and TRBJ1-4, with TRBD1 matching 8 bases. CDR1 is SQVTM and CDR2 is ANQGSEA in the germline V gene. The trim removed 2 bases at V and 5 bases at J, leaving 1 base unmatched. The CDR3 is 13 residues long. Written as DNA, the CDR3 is TGCAGCGTTGAACAGGGGGCAAATGAAAAACTGTTTTTT. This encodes CSVEQGANEKLFF.

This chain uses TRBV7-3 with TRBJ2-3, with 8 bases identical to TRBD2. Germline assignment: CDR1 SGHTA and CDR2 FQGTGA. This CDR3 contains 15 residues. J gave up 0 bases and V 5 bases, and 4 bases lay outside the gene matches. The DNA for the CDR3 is TGTGCCAGCAGCCCCAGCGGGGGTAGCACAGATACGCAGTATTTT. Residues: CASSPSGGSTDTQYF.

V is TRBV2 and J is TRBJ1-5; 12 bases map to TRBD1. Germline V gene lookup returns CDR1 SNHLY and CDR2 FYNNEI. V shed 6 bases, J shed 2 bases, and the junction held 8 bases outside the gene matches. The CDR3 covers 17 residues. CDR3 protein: CASRRDRGPWGNQPQHF. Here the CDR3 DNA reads TGTGCCAGCAGGCGGGACAGGGGGCCCTGGGGCAATCAGCCCCAGCATTTT.

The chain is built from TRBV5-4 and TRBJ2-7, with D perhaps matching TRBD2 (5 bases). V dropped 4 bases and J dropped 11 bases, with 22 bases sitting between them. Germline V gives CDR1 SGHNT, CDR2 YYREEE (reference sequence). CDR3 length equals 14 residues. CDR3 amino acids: CASSTPELTDWEYV. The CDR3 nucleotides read TGTGCCAGCAGCACCCCCGAACTTACGGACTGGGAGTACGTC.

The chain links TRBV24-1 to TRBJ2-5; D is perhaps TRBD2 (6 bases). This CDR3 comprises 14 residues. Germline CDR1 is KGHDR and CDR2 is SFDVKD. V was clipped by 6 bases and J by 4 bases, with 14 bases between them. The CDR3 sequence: CATSKGGTPETQYF. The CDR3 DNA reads TGTGCCACCAGTAAAGGAGGGACTCCAGAGACCCAGTACTTC.

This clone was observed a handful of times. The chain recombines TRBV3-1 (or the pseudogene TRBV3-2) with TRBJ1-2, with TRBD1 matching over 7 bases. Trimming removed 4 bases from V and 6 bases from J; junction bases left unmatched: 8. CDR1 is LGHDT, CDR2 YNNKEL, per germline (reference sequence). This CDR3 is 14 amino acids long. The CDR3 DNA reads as TGTGCCAGCAGCCCCGACGGGACAGACGATGGCTACACCTTC. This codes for CASSPDGTDDGYTF.

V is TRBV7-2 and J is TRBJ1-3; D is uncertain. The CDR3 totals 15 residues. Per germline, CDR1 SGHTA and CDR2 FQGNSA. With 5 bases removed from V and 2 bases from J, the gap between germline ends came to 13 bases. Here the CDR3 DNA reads TGTGCCAGCAGCCCCTGGGCAAGGACTGGAAACACCATATATTTT. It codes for CASSPWARTGNTIYF.

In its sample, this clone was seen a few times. The CDR3 here is CASSFSLIYEQYF. CDR3 bases: TGTGCCAGCAGCTTCTCCTTAATCTACGAGCAGTACTTC. The rearrangement links TRBV28 to TRBJ2-7; no reliable D call. Looked up from germline, CDR1 is MDHEN and CDR2 is SYDVKM. V was cut by 6 bases and J by 3 bases, with 12 bases left in between. The CDR3 is 13 residues long.